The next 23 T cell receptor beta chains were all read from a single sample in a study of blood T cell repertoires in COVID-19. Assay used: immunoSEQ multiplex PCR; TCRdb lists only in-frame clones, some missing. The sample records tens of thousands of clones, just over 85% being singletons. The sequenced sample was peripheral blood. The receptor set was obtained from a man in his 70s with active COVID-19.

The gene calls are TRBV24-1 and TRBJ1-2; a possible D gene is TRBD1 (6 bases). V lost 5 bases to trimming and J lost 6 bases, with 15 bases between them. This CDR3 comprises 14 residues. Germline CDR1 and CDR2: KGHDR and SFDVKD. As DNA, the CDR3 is TGTGCCACCAGTGTGCCCGGACAGCCTGATGGCTACACCTTC. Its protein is CATSVPGQPDGYTF.

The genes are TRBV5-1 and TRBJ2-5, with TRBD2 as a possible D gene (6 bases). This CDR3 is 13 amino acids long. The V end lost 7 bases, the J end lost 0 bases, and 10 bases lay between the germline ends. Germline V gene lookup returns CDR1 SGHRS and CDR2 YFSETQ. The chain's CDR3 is CASGGTYQETQYF. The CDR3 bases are TGCGCCAGCGGCGGGACGTACCAAGAGACCCAGTACTTC.

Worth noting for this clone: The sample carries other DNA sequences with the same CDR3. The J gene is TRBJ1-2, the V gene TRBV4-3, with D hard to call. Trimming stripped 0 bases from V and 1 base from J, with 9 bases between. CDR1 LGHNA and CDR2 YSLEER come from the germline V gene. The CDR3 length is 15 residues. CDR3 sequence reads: CASSQDRGVNYGYTF. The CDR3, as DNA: TGCGCCAGCAGCCAAGATCGCGGGGTTAACTATGGCTACACCTTC.

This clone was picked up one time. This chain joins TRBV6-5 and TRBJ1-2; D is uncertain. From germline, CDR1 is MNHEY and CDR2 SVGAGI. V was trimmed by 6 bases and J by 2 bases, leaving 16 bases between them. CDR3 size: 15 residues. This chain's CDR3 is CASRVRKRGNYGYTF. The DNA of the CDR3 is TGTGCCAGCAGGGTTAGGAAAAGAGGCAACTATGGCTACACCTTC.

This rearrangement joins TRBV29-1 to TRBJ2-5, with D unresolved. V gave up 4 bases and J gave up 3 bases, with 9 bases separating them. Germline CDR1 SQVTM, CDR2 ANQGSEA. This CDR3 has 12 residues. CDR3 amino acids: CSVVGREETQYF. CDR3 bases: TGCAGCGTTGTAGGTCGGGAAGAGACCCAGTACTTC.

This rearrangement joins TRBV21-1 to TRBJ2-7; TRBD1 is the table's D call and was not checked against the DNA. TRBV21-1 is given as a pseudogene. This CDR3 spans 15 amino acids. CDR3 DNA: TGTGCCAGCAGCAAAGCAGGGGACACTCCCTACGAGCAGTACTTC. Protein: CASSKAGDTPYEQYF.

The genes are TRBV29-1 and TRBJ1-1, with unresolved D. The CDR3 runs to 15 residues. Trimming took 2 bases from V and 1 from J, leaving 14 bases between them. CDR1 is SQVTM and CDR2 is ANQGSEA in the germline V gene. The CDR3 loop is CSVEIGLSGNTEAFF. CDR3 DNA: TGCAGCGTTGAAATCGGGTTGAGTGGGAACACTGAAGCTTTCTTT.

The CDR3: CASSYAAGGTDTQYF. CDR3 DNA sequence: TGTGCCAGCAGTTACGCCGCAGGGGGCACAGATACGCAGTATTTT. The chain couples TRBV6-6 to TRBJ2-3; maybe TRBD1 (6 bases). CDR1 and CDR2 (germline): MNHNY, SVGAGI (reference sequence). The CDR3 sequence is 15 residues long. The V end lost 2 bases, the J end lost 1 base, and 10 bases lay between the germline ends.

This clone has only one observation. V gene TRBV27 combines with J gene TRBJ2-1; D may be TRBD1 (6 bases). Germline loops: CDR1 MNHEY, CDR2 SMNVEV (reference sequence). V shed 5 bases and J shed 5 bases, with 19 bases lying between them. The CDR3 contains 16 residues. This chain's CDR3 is CASSPSWTVIDNEQFF. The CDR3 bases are TGTGCCAGCAGTCCTTCTTGGACAGTGATAGACAATGAGCAGTTCTTC.

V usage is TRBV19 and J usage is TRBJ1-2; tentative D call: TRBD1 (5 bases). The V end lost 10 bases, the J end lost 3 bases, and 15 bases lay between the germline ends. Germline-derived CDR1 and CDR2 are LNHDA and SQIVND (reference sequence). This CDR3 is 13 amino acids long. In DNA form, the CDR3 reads TGTGCCACCGATACCCCAGGGTACTATGGCTACACCTTC. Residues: CATDTPGYYGYTF.

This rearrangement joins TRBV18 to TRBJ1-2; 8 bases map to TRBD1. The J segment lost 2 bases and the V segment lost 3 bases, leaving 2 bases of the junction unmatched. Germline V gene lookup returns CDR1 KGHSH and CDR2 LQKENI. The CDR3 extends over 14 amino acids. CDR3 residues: CASSPGTGNYGYTF. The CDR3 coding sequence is TGTGCCAGCTCACCTGGGACAGGAAACTATGGCTACACCTTC.

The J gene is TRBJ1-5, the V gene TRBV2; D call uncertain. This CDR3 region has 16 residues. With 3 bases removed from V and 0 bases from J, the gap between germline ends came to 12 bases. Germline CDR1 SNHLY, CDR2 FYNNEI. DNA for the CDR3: TGTGCCAGCAGTGAGGTAGCGGGAGTTAGCAATCAGCCCCAGCATTTT. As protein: CASSEVAGVSNQPQHF.

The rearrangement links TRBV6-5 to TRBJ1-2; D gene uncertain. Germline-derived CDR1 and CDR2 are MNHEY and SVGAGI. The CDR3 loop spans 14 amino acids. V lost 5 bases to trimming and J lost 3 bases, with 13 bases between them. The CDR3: CASSHLSGHYGYTF. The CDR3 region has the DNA TGTGCCAGCAGTCACCTCTCCGGTCACTATGGCTACACCTTC.

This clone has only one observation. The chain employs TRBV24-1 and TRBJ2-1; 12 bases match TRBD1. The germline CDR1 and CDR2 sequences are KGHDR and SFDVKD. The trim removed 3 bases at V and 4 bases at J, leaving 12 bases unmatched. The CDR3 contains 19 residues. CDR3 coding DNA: TGTGCCACCAGTGATACCGGGACAGGGGGCGACGTAGGGTACAATGAGCAGTTCTTC. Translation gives CATSDTGTGGDVGYNEQFF.

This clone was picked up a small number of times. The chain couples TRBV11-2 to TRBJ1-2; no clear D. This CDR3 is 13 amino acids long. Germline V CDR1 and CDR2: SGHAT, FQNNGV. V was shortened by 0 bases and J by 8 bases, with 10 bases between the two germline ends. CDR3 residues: CASSLEGSSGYTF. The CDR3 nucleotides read TGTGCCAGCAGCTTAGAGGGCTCCAGCGGCTACACCTTC.

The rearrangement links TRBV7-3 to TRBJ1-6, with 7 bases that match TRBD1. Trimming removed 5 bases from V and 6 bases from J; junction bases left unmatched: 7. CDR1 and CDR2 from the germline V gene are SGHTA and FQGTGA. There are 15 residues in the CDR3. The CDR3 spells CASSPTGAPNSPLHF. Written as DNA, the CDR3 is TGTGCCAGCAGCCCTACAGGGGCTCCTAATTCACCCCTCCACTTT.

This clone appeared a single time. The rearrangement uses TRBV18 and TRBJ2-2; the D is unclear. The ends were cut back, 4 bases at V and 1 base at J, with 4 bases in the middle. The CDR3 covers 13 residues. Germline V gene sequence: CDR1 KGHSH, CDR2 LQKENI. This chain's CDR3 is CASSLKNTGELFF. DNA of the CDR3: TGTGCCAGCTCACTCAAGAACACCGGGGAGCTGTTTTTT.

The CDR3 is CASSQDSYSRNYEQYF. The CDR3 nucleotides read TGTGCCAGCAGCCAAGATAGTTACAGCCGGAACTACGAGCAGTACTTC. V usage is TRBV3-1 (or the pseudogene TRBV3-2) and J usage is TRBJ2-7; no clear D. This CDR3 comprises 16 residues. Trimming took off 0 bases at V and 3 bases at J, with 15 bases between the two ends. Germline V lookup: CDR1 LGHDT, CDR2 YNNKEL (reference sequence).

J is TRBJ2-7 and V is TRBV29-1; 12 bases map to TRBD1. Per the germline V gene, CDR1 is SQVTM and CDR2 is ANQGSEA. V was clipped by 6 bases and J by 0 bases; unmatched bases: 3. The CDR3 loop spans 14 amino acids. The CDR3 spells CSVGQGASSYEQYF. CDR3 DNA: TGCAGCGTGGGACAGGGGGCCTCCTCCTACGAGCAGTACTTC.

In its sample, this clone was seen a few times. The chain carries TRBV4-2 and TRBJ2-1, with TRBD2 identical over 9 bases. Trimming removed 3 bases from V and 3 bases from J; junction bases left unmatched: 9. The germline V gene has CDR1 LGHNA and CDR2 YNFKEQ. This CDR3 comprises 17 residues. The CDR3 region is CASSQDFSGGNYNEQFF. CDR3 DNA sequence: TGTGCCAGCAGCCAGGACTTTAGCGGGGGTAACTACAATGAGCAGTTCTTC.

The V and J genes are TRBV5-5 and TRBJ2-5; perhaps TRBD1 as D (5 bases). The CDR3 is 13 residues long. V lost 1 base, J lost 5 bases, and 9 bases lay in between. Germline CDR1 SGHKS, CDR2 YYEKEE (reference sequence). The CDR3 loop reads CASSLRAGETQYF. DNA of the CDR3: TGTGCCAGCAGCTTGAGGGCAGGGGAGACCCAGTACTTC.

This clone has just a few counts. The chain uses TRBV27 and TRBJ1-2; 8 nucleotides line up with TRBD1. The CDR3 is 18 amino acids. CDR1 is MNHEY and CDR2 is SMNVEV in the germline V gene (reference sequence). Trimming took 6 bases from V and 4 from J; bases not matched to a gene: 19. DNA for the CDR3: TGTGCCAGCAGATCTACTTCACCGGGACAGGATTCCTCCTATGGCTACACCTTC. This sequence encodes CASRSTSPGQDSSYGYTF.

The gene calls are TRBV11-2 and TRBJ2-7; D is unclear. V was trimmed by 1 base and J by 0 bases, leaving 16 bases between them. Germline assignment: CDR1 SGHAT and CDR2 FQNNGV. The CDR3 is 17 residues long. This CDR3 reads CASSLVISEIPSYEQYF. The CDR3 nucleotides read TGTGCCAGCAGCTTAGTAATTTCTGAGATCCCCTCCTACGAGCAGTACTTC.